This T cell receptor beta chain was recovered during a study of T cells in localized non-small cell lung cancer. Method: immunoSEQ multiplex PCR; TCRdb's copy keeps in-frame clones and lacks some. This table has tens of thousands of clones, around 80% appearing once. The germline gives CDR1 MNHEY, CDR2 SVGAGI. The CDR3 is 15 amino acids. The V end lost 6 bases, the J end lost 0 bases, and 12 bases lay between the germline ends. Note on this clone: The antigen is unknown.

Study-level findings and limits: Density of T cells in blood, when higher, went with longer overall survival. Uninvolved adjacent lung showed peak T cell clonality, exceeding tumor. Across samples, adjacent lung featured a median roughly 60 of the top 100 tumor clones.

V and J are TRBV6-5 and TRBJ2-1; D not certain. Sequenced material: PBMCs, taken before any cancer treatment. This receptor was taken from a man aged 40 to 75 with stage II squamous cell lung carcinoma. The CDR3 here is CASRWTPSSYNEQFF. CDR3 DNA: TGTGCCAGCAGATGGACCCCGAGCTCCTACAATGAGCAGTTCTTC.